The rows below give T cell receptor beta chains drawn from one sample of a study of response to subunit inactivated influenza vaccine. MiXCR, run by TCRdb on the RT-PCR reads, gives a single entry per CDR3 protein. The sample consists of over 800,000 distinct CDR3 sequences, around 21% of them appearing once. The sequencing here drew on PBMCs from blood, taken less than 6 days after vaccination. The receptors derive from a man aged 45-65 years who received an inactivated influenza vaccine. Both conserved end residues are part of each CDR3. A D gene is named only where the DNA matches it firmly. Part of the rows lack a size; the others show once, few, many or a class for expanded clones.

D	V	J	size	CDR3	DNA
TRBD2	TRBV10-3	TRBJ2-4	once	CAISEFGTRVGNIQYF	TGTGCCATCAGTGAGTTCGGGACTAGGGTAGGAAACATTCAGTACTTC
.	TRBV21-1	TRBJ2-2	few	CASSDQRRGVRTGELFF	TGTGCCAGCAGCGACCAGAGAAGAGGGGTTCGCACCGGGGAGCTGTTTTTT
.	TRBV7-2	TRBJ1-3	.	CASALVPTSGNTIYF	TGTGCCAGCGCTTTAGTCCCTACCTCTGGAAACACCATATATTTT
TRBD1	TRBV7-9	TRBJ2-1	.	CASSKGRGLEINEQFF	TGTGCCAGCAGCAAGGGCAGGGGGCTGGAAATCAATGAGCAGTTCTTC
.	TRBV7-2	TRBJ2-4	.	CASSLAATVLKNIQYF	TGTGCCAGCAGCTTAGCCGCCACAGTCCTTAAAAACATTCAGTACTTC
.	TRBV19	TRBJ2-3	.	CASSIRTVSTDTQYF	TGTGCCAGTAGTATTCGGACAGTTAGCACAGATACGCAGTATTTT
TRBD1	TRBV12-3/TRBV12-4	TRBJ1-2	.	CASSTIPWGGTETNYGYTF	TGTGCCAGCAGTACAATCCCGTGGGGGGGGACAGAAACTAACTATGGCTACACCTTC
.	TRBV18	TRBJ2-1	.	CASSSEASVYNEQFF	TGTGCCAGCTCATCTGAGGCAAGCGTATACAATGAGCAGTTCTTC
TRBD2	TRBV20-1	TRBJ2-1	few	CSARDRAGGSYNEQFF	TGCAGTGCTAGAGATCGCGCGGGGGGCTCCTACAATGAGCAGTTCTTC
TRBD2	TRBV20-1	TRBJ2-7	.	CSAQKGSGGSREQYF	TGCAGTGCTCAAAAAGGGTCTGGCGGGAGTAGAGAGCAGTACTTC
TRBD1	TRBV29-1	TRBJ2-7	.	CSVPRAGGNEQYF	TGCAGCGTTCCGAGGGCAGGGGGCAACGAGCAGTACTTC
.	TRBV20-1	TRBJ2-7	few	CSARDLGAPNEQYF	TGCAGTGCTAGAGATCTTGGGGCCCCCAACGAGCAGTACTTC
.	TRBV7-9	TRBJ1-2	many	CASSFGAGDYTF	TGTGCCAGCAGCTTTGGGGCGGGGGACTACACCTTC
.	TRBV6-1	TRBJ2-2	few	CASSQRIGGGELFF	TGTGCCAGCAGTCAAAGGATAGGGGGCGGGGAGCTGTTTTTT
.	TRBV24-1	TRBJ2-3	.	CATSDYGRMTDTQYF	TGTGCCACCAGTGATTACGGGCGTATGACAGATACGCAGTATTTT
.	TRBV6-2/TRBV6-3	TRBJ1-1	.	CASSYTVTEAFF	TGTGCCAGCAGTTATACGGTCACTGAAGCTTTCTTT
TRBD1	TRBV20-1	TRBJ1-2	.	CSADRDREGHYGYTF	TGCAGTGCAGACCGGGACAGAGAAGGGCACTATGGCTACACCTTC
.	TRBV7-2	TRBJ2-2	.	CASSLVYANTGELFF	TGTGCCAGCAGCTTAGTTTACGCGAACACCGGGGAGCTGTTTTTT
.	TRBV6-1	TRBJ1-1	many	CASSDTVAFF	TGTGCCAGCAGTGATACGGTAGCTTTCTTT
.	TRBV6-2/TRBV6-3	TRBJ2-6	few	CASSSSGDGPVLTF	TGTGCCAGCAGTTCGTCAGGGGATGGCCCCGTCCTGACTTTC
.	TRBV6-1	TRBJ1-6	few	CATDAGWDLNNSPLHF	TGTGCCACCGACGCGGGTTGGGACTTGAATAATTCACCCCTCCACTTT
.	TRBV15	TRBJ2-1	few	CATSRDRGLEQFF	TGTGCCACCAGCAGAGATCGCGGGCTAGAGCAGTTCTTC
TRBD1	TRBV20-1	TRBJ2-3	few	CSAPPGGNTDTQYF	TGCAGTGCTCCCCCAGGGGGCAACACAGATACGCAGTATTTT
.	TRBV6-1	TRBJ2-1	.	CASGVPVTNEQFF	TGTGCCAGCGGGGTTCCGGTGACCAATGAGCAGTTCTTC
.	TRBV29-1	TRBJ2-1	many	CSVDDYTNEQFF	TGCAGCGTGGACGACTACACCAATGAGCAGTTCTTC
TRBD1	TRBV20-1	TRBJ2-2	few	CSATTGGSGELFF	TGCAGTGCGACAACAGGGGGATCCGGGGAGCTGTTTTTT
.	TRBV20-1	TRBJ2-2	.	CSARPGGANTGELFF	TGCAGTGCTCGACCGGGCGGTGCGAACACCGGGGAGCTGTTTTTT
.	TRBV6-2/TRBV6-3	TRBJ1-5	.	CASKSGTSSQPQHF	TGTGCCAGCAAAAGTGGGACTTCCAGTCAGCCCCAGCATTTT